Shown below are 28 T cell receptor beta chains from a single sample sequenced in a study of beta chain features in type 1 diabetes. Their cognate antigens are unknown. Study observations and caveats: All four CD4+ subsets of Type 1 diabetes patients contained TCRB CDR3s that were moderately but significantly shorter.

cDNA synthesis used the whole RNA isolate, giving expressed TCRB sequences. The method was immunoSEQ multiplex PCR; TCRdb's version includes in-frame clones alone and lacks a portion of them. The table includes 300,000 or so clones, around an eighth detected once. Sequenced sample: naive CD4+ T cells from blood. The receptor set was obtained from a woman under 30 with type 1 diabetes.

V gene TRBV6-5 combines with J gene TRBJ2-1; D is undetermined. CDR3 length equals 16 residues. V lost 0 bases and J 11 bases, leaving 20 bases between the germline ends. The germline gives CDR1 MNHEY, CDR2 SVGAGI. This CDR3 reads CASSYSNYPRPTKQFF. CDR3 nucleotide sequence: TGTGCCAGCAGTTACTCGAACTACCCAAGGCCGACCAAGCAGTTCTTC.

V usage is TRBV9 and J usage is TRBJ2-7; 7 nucleotides agree with TRBD2. The V gene end was trimmed by 1 base and the J gene end by 5 bases; junction bases not matched to a gene: 9. The CDR3 is 15 amino acids. CDR1 and CDR2 from the germline V gene are SGDLS and YYNGEE. Here the CDR3 DNA reads TGTGCCAGCAGCGTATCGGTGCGGGAGACTAACGAGCAGTACTTC. Protein product: CASSVSVRETNEQYF.

J is TRBJ2-7 and V is TRBV9; 7 bases match TRBD2. V trimming: 0 bases; J trimming: 2 bases; junction bases outside the gene matches: 2. CDR1 and CDR2 from the germline V gene are SGDLS and YYNGEE. The CDR3 loop spans 14 amino acids. The CDR3 nucleotides are TGTGCCAGCAGCGTAGGGGAGGGCCCCTACGAGCAGTACTTC. Protein: CASSVGEGPYEQYF.

V and J are TRBV25-1 and TRBJ2-3; TRBD1 might be the D (5 bases). V lost 2 bases and J 6 bases, leaving 12 bases between the germline ends. The germline V gene encodes CDR1 MGHDK and CDR2 SYGVNS. The CDR3 is made up of 14 amino acids. In nucleotides, the CDR3 is TGTGCCAGCAGTGAACAGGGCAGCTGGGATACGCAGTATTTT. It codes for CASSEQGSWDTQYF. Based on the CDR3 plus reference TRBV25-1 and TRBJ2-3, the full variable domain is EADIYQTPRYLVIGTGKKITLECSQTMGHDKMYWYQQDPGMELHLIHYSYGVNSTEKGDLSSESTVSRIRTEHFPLTLESARPSHTSQYLCASSEQGSWDTQYFGPGTRLTVL.

CDR3 amino acids: CASSLGQSPGDTQYF. The CDR3 DNA reads as TGCGCCAGCAGCTTGGGACAGTCGCCCGGGGATACGCAGTATTTT. The V and J genes are TRBV5-1 and TRBJ2-3; weak D call: TRBD1 (5 bases). CDR1 SGHRS and CDR2 YFSETQ come from the germline V gene. This CDR3 contains 15 residues. Between the trimmed V and J ends, which lost 0 bases and 6 bases, there was a span of 14 bases.

The chain combines TRBV11-2 with TRBJ2-2; no clear D. V dropped 1 base and J dropped 6 bases, with 6 bases sitting between them. This CDR3 has 13 residues. Germline V CDR1 and CDR2: SGHAT, FQNNGV. The CDR3 spells CASSLALPGELFF. DNA for the CDR3: TGTGCCAGCAGCTTAGCCCTTCCCGGGGAGCTGTTTTTT.

This chain connects TRBV28 to TRBJ2-7, with D unresolved. This CDR3 region has 13 residues. Trimming stripped 10 bases from V and 4 bases from J, with 17 bases between. Germline values: CDR1 MDHEN, CDR2 SYDVKM. The CDR3: CATRDRLIYEQYF. The CDR3 DNA reads TGTGCCACCCGAGATAGACTGATTTACGAGCAGTACTTC. Together with reference TRBV28 and TRBJ2-7, the CDR3 gives the full variable domain: DVKVTQSSRYLVKRTGEKVFLECVQDMDHENMFWYRQDPGLGLRLIYFSYDVKMKEKGDIPEGYSVSREKKERFSLILESASTNQTSMYLCATRDRLIYEQYFGPGTRLTVT.

This clone was seen more than once but under ten times. J is TRBJ2-1 and V is TRBV19, with 11 bases matching TRBD2. The germline CDR1 and CDR2 sequences are LNHDA and SQIVND (reference sequence). Trimming cost V 8 bases and J 6 bases; bases outside gene matches: 9. CDR3 size: 15 residues. The CDR3 DNA is TGTGCCAGTCGACAGGGACTAGCGGACGGCAATGAGCAGTTCTTC. The encoded protein is CASRQGLADGNEQFF.

The sample holds a few counts of this clone. J is TRBJ2-5 and V is TRBV7-3; D not certain. The CDR3 spans 17 residues. Deletions cut 0 bases from V and 4 bases from J, with 18 bases between. Germline assignment: CDR1 SGHTA and CDR2 FQGTGA. CDR3 in DNA: TGTGCCAGCAGCTTAACGCCGGTCGGAGTAACTGGAGAGACCCAGTACTTC. This translates into CASSLTPVGVTGETQYF.

The chain employs TRBV28 and TRBJ2-1; TRBD2 might be the D (5 bases). Germline CDR1 reads MDHEN; CDR2 reads SYDVKM. The CDR3 is made up of 13 amino acids. The ends were cut back, 5 bases at V and 5 bases at J, with 10 bases in the middle. This CDR3 reads CASSKRWDNEQFF. For the CDR3, the DNA is TGTGCCAGCAGTAAGCGGTGGGACAATGAGCAGTTCTTC.

The chain employs TRBV27 and TRBJ2-1; 10 bases agree with TRBD2. CDR1 and CDR2 from the germline V gene are MNHEY and SMNVEV (reference sequence). V lost 1 base and J lost 0; bases outside the gene matches: 3. The CDR3 sequence is 17 residues long. CDR3 nucleotide sequence: TGTGCCAGCAGTTTATGGACTAGCGGTAGCTCCTACAATGAGCAGTTCTTC. Translating gives CASSLWTSGSSYNEQFF.

J is TRBJ2-3 and V is TRBV2; tentatively, D is TRBD2 (6 bases). Per the germline V gene, CDR1 is SNHLY and CDR2 is FYNNEI. V shed 2 bases and J shed 5 bases, with 8 bases lying between them. The CDR3 is 13 residues long. The CDR3 region has the DNA TGTGCCAGCAGTGAATGGAGGGAAGATACGCAGTATTTT. Its translation is CASSEWREDTQYF. The full variable domain, rest sourced from reference TRBV2 and TRBJ2-3, is EPEVTQTPSHQVTQMGQEVILRCVPISNHLYFYWYRQILGQKVEFLVSFYNNEISEKSEIFDDQFSVERPDGSNFTLKIRSTKLEDSAMYFCASSEWREDTQYFGPGTRLTVL.

J is TRBJ2-2 and V is TRBV7-9; D remains ambiguous. V lost 4 bases to trimming and J lost 2 bases, with 5 bases between them. Germline assignment: CDR1 SEHNR and CDR2 FQNEAQ (reference sequence). There are 13 residues in the CDR3. The CDR3 spells CASSSGNTGELFF. The CDR3 DNA reads as TGTGCCAGCAGCTCAGGAAACACCGGGGAGCTGTTTTTT.

The chain couples TRBV7-8 to TRBJ1-2, with 8 bases matching TRBD1. V lost 3 bases and J lost 7; bases outside the gene matches: 7. There are 14 residues in the CDR3. Germline V gives CDR1 SGHVS, CDR2 FQNEAQ. The DNA of the CDR3 is TGTGCCAGCAGCTTTTTTCAGGGGGCGGGTGGCTACACCTTC. Its translation: CASSFFQGAGGYTF.

The V gene is TRBV2, the J gene TRBJ2-2, with TRBD2 as a possible D gene (5 bases). The CDR3 loop spans 15 amino acids. Germline loops: CDR1 SNHLY, CDR2 FYNNEI. Trimming left V 7 bases short and J 2 bases short, with 14 bases between. CDR3 coding DNA: TGTGCCAGCACCCCCGGGGTGTACAACACCGGGGAGCTGTTTTTT. This encodes CASTPGVYNTGELFF. The whole variable domain, filled in from reference TRBV2 and TRBJ2-2, reads EPEVTQTPSHQVTQMGQEVILRCVPISNHLYFYWYRQILGQKVEFLVSFYNNEISEKSEIFDDQFSVERPDGSNFTLKIRSTKLEDSAMYFCASTPGVYNTGELFFGEGSRLTVL.

This clone showed up just a few times. This chain links TRBV7-2 with TRBJ2-1; D perhaps matches TRBD2 (6 bases). The CDR3 spans 13 residues. Germline assignment: CDR1 SGHTA and CDR2 FQGNSA. Trimming stripped 5 bases from V and 9 bases from J, with 14 bases between. The CDR3 DNA is TGTGCCAGCAGCCGGTCCCTGGGAGGTGAGCAGTTCTTC. This encodes CASSRSLGGEQFF. The whole variable domain, remainder taken from reference TRBV7-2 and TRBJ2-1, is GAGVSQSPSNKVTEKGKDVELRCDPISGHTALYWYRQSLGQGLEFLIYFQGNSAPDKSGLPSDRFSAERTGGSVSTLTIQRTQQEDSAVYLCASSRSLGGEQFFGPGTRLTVL.

The rearrangement uses TRBV25-1 and TRBJ2-1, with TRBD2 matching 12 bases. The CDR3 covers 14 residues. Germline V CDR1 and CDR2: MGHDK, SYGVNS. V trimming: 3 bases; J trimming: 9 bases; junction bases outside the gene matches: 3. For the CDR3, the DNA is TGTGCCAGCAGTGATAGACTAGCGGGAGTTGAGCAGTTCTTC. This sequence encodes CASSDRLAGVEQFF.

The chain uses TRBV27 and TRBJ2-7; 11 positions match TRBD2. V dropped 2 bases and J dropped 2; count of bases not matched to a gene: 2. Germline lookup yields CDR1 MNHEY and CDR2 SMNVEV (reference sequence). The CDR3 sequence is 15 residues long. The CDR3 here is CASSLRGLAAYEQYV. The CDR3, as DNA: TGTGCCAGCAGTTTACGGGGACTAGCGGCCTACGAGCAGTACGTC.

The chain links TRBV11-2 to TRBJ1-1; possible D gene TRBD1, 6 bases. The length of the CDR3 is 14 residues. Germline V lookup: CDR1 SGHAT, CDR2 FQNNGV. V was cut by 3 bases and J by 1 base, with 9 bases left in between. The CDR3 sequence is CASSLARGNTEAFF. The CDR3 nucleotides read TGTGCCAGCAGCTTGGCCAGGGGGAACACTGAAGCTTTCTTT.

The chain links TRBV2 to TRBJ2-7, with D hard to call. CDR3 length: 12 amino acids. CDR1 SNHLY and CDR2 FYNNEI come from the germline V gene. V lost 3 bases to trimming and J lost 6 bases, with 9 bases between them. The CDR3 loop reads CASSESGIEQYF. The CDR3 DNA reads TGTGCCAGCAGTGAGTCAGGCATCGAGCAGTACTTC. The full variable domain, rest sourced from reference TRBV2 and TRBJ2-7, is EPEVTQTPSHQVTQMGQEVILRCVPISNHLYFYWYRQILGQKVEFLVSFYNNEISEKSEIFDDQFSVERPDGSNFTLKIRSTKLEDSAMYFCASSESGIEQYFGPGTRLTVT.

The chain carries TRBV28 and TRBJ1-1; D remains unclear. V was clipped by 5 bases and J by 11 bases, with 15 bases between them. The germline CDR1 and CDR2 sequences are MDHEN and SYDVKM. The length of the CDR3 is 12 residues. CDR3 bases: TGTGCCAGCAGTGAAAACAGTCAAGAGGCTTTCTTT. Translation gives CASSENSQEAFF.

This clone was seen at least ten times. The chain uses TRBV5-4 and TRBJ2-7, with D perhaps matching TRBD2 (6 bases). Germline lookup yields CDR1 SGHNT and CDR2 YYREEE (reference sequence). The ends were cut back, 4 bases at V and 5 bases at J, with 13 bases in the middle. The CDR3 totals 13 residues. The chain's CDR3 is CASSGGTADEQYV. The CDR3 coding sequence is TGTGCCAGCAGCGGCGGGACTGCCGACGAGCAGTACGTC.

The chain employs TRBV30 and TRBJ2-7, with 11 positions matching TRBD2. The germline gives CDR1 GTSNPN, CDR2 SVGIG (reference sequence). The CDR3 covers 16 residues. J lost 7 bases, V lost 0 bases, and 11 bases had no gene match. The CDR3 region is CAWSVLLTSGTMEQYF. CDR3 nucleotides: TGTGCCTGGAGTGTCCTTTTGACTAGCGGGACTATGGAGCAGTACTTC.

The chain links TRBV27 to TRBJ2-2; tentative D call: TRBD1 (5 bases). The CDR3 runs to 17 residues. Trimming cost V 6 bases and J 0 bases, with 17 bases left between them. Germline CDR1 reads MNHEY; CDR2 reads SMNVEV (reference sequence). DNA of the CDR3: TGTGCCAGCAGAACGTTAACGACAGCCCCGAACACCGGGGAGCTGTTTTTT. This translates into CASRTLTTAPNTGELFF.

The chain is built from TRBV5-1 and TRBJ2-1, with no clear D. CDR1 and CDR2 (germline): SGHRS, YFSETQ. This CDR3 is built from 13 residues. Trimming pared 2 bases from V and 7 bases from J, leaving 10 bases between. CDR3 in amino acids: CASSFGFGNEQFF. CDR3 bases: TGCGCCAGCAGCTTCGGATTCGGGAATGAGCAGTTCTTC.

This clone has a handful of counts. The chain joins TRBV30 to TRBJ2-7, with 9 positions matching TRBD2. The J segment lost 3 bases and the V segment lost 0 bases, leaving 6 bases of the junction unmatched. The CDR3 spans 15 residues. The germline V gene encodes CDR1 GTSNPN and CDR2 SVGIG (reference sequence). In DNA form, the CDR3 reads TGTGCCTGGAGTGTAACCGCGGGGGGGTTCTACGAGCAGTACTTC. This codes for CAWSVTAGGFYEQYF.

The chain is built from TRBV4-1 and TRBJ2-5, with no clear D. Germline V gene lookup returns CDR1 MGHRA and CDR2 YSYEKL. V was trimmed by 1 base and J by 3 bases, leaving 6 bases between them. The CDR3 spans 13 residues. The CDR3 DNA sequence: TGCGCCAGCAGCCAAGTCCCCGAAGAGACCCAGTACTTC. This gives the protein CASSQVPEETQYF.

The chain is built from TRBV11-2 and TRBJ1-1; 7 bases match TRBD1. Germline CDR1 SGHAT, CDR2 FQNNGV. The CDR3 is 14 residues long. V shed 4 bases, J shed 5 bases, and the junction held 7 bases outside the gene matches. Here the CDR3 reads CASSSTGRFTEAFF. The CDR3 nucleotides read TGTGCCAGCAGCTCGACAGGGAGATTTACTGAAGCTTTCTTT.